One sample yielded the 27 T cell receptor beta chains listed below, sequenced in a study of CD8+ T cells in alopecia areata. Treatment: oral pan-JAK inhibitor, 5-10 mg twice daily. Investigators isolated RNA and reverse transcribed it into cDNA to act as the sequencing template. The assay was immunoSEQ multiplex PCR, and TCRdb's table has in-frame clones only and misses some. The table lists over 200,000 clones, 64% of them singletons. The sequencing used CD4+ T cells sorted from blood, collected at week 4, from a patient treated with tofacitinib. The receptor set was obtained from a human donor with alopecia areata.

J is TRBJ2-7 and V is TRBV7-9; 7 positions agree with TRBD1. This CDR3 is 12 amino acids long. Germline V gene lookup returns CDR1 SEHNR and CDR2 FQNEAQ (reference sequence). J lost 7 bases, V lost 9 bases, and 9 bases had no gene match. The CDR3 region has the DNA TGTGCCAGTATAGGGGGCAGGGGAGAGCAGTACTTC. It is translated as CASIGGRGEQYF.

The chain combines TRBV7-2 with TRBJ1-5; possibly TRBD1 for D (5 bases). The CDR3 loop spans 14 amino acids. V lost 4 bases, J lost 9 bases, and 16 bases lay in between. Germline V gene data show CDR1 as SGHTA and CDR2 as FQGNSA. The CDR3 loop reads CASSSVGGAAPQHF. CDR3 nucleotides: TGTGCCAGCAGCTCGGTTGGCGGGGCGGCGCCCCAGCATTTT.

This clone turned up a few times. V usage is TRBV30 and J usage is TRBJ2-7; 11 bases map to TRBD2. After removal of 4 bases from V and 3 bases from J, the junction contained 8 bases not matched to a gene. CDR1 is GTSNPN and CDR2 is SVGIG in the germline V gene (reference sequence). The CDR3 runs 15 residues. The CDR3 DNA reads TGTGCCTGGATTACACCGGGACTAGCGGTCTACGAGCAGTACTTC. This translates into CAWITPGLAVYEQYF.

This clone was counted only a few times. The chain has TRBV30 and TRBJ2-1; D is undetermined. Trimming pared 4 bases from V and 7 bases from J, leaving 5 bases between. The CDR3 contains 10 residues. The V gene's germline CDR1 is GTSNPN and CDR2 SVGIG (reference sequence). The CDR3 is CAWTGNEQFF. As DNA, the CDR3 is TGTGCCTGGACAGGAAATGAGCAGTTCTTC.

This clone was seen a handful of times. V and J are TRBV29-1 and TRBJ1-2; 7 bases line up with TRBD1. J gave up 0 bases and V 5 bases, and 3 bases lay outside the gene matches. The CDR3 runs to 13 residues. The germline V gene has CDR1 SQVTM and CDR2 ANQGSEA. The CDR3 here is CSVSGGTNYGYTF. Here the CDR3 DNA reads TGCAGCGTTTCAGGGGGAACTAACTATGGCTACACCTTC.

The rearrangement links TRBV30 to TRBJ2-3, with TRBD2 matching over 10 bases. Germline CDR1 is GTSNPN and CDR2 is SVGIG (reference sequence). V gave up 4 bases and J gave up 8 bases; unmatched junction bases: 3. This CDR3 has 12 residues. CDR3 residues: CAWTAGGPTQYF. The CDR3 DNA reads as TGTGCCTGGACAGCGGGGGGGCCTACGCAGTATTTT.

The rearrangement joins TRBV4-3 to TRBJ1-2, with no clear D. V lost 4 bases and J 7 bases, leaving 19 bases between the germline ends. Germline assignment: CDR1 LGHNA and CDR2 YSLEER. CDR3 length equals 15 residues. CDR3 amino acids: CASSPWLGLGSGYTF. In nucleotides, the CDR3 is TGCGCCAGCAGCCCTTGGTTAGGCCTTGGATCTGGCTACACCTTC.

The CDR3 region has the DNA TGTGCCTGGAGCGCCCCCGGGGGGGGCCTCAGCACAGATACGCAGTATTTT. Its protein product is CAWSAPGGGLSTDTQYF. V and J are TRBV30 and TRBJ2-3; 8 nucleotides match TRBD2. The CDR3 has 17 residues. The V segment lost 3 bases and the J segment 0 bases; nucleotides outside the gene matches: 11. Germline loops: CDR1 GTSNPN, CDR2 SVGIG (reference sequence).

The chain uses TRBV29-1 and TRBJ2-1; D possibly corresponds to TRBD2 (5 bases). Trimming cost V 4 bases and J 8 bases, with 12 bases left between them. The CDR3 sequence is 12 residues long. The germline V gene encodes CDR1 SQVTM and CDR2 ANQGSEA. CDR3 bases: TGCAGCGTTGCATCGGGGTTTGATGAGCAGTTCTTC. Its protein is CSVASGFDEQFF.

This clone was counted a single time. This chain joins TRBV4-1 and TRBJ2-7; D possibly corresponds to TRBD1 (5 bases). V was trimmed by 3 bases and J by 0 bases, leaving 12 bases between them. CDR1 MGHRA and CDR2 YSYEKL come from the germline V gene. The CDR3 totals 15 residues. The CDR3 DNA is TGCGCCAGCAGCCACGGACAACAGAGCTCCTACGAGCAGTACTTC. Protein sequence: CASSHGQQSSYEQYF.

This clone was observed once. J is TRBJ1-5 and V is TRBV19; D might be TRBD1 (5 bases). The CDR3 runs 17 residues. Germline V gene data show CDR1 as LNHDA and CDR2 as SQIVND (reference sequence). The germline V and J ends were trimmed by 5 bases and 1 base, with 18 bases remaining between them. DNA for the CDR3: TGTGCCAGTAGTCCTCGGGACGGGGCGAAAAGCAATCAGCCCCAGCATTTT. Translated: CASSPRDGAKSNQPQHF.

The chain uses TRBV27 and TRBJ2-7, with unresolved D. Germline CDR1 is MNHEY and CDR2 is SMNVEV (reference sequence). CDR3 size: 13 residues. The ends were cut back, 4 bases at V and 4 bases at J, with 11 bases in the middle. The CDR3 loop reads CASSSNLGYEQYF. CDR3 DNA sequence: TGTGCCAGCAGTTCGAATTTGGGGTACGAGCAGTACTTC.

The chain carries TRBV29-1 and TRBJ1-1, with D perhaps matching TRBD1 (5 bases). V was shortened by 6 bases and J by 4 bases, with 12 bases between the two germline ends. Germline V gene sequence: CDR1 SQVTM, CDR2 ANQGSEA. The CDR3 has 12 amino acids. CDR3 protein: CSVQGGGTEAFF. CDR3 DNA sequence: TGCAGCGTGCAGGGTGGGGGCACTGAAGCTTTCTTT. Drawing the rest from reference TRBV29-1 and TRBJ1-1, the complete variable domain is SAVISQKPSRDICQRGTSLTIQCQVDSQVTMMFWYRQQPGQSLTLIATANQGSEATYESGFVIDKFPISRPNLTFSTLTVSNMSPEDSSIYLCSVQGGGTEAFFGQGTRLTVV.

This clone has just one count. V is TRBV6-6 and J is TRBJ1-5; D remains unclear. Looked up from germline, CDR1 is MNHNY and CDR2 is SVGAGI (reference sequence). This CDR3 has 12 residues. Trimming pared 6 bases from V and 5 bases from J, leaving 8 bases between. The CDR3 sequence is CASSLADQPQHF. DNA for the CDR3: TGTGCCAGCAGCCTCGCGGATCAGCCCCAGCATTTT.

The rearrangement uses TRBV11-1 and TRBJ2-1; TRBD2 might be the D (6 bases). V was shortened by 6 bases and J by 5 bases, with 17 bases between the two germline ends. Germline V gene sequence: CDR1 SGHAT, CDR2 FQDESV (reference sequence). CDR3 length: 15 residues. The CDR3 region is CASSVDGTRNNEQFF. The CDR3 DNA is TGTGCCAGCAGTGTAGACGGGACTCGTAACAATGAGCAGTTCTTC. The full variable domain, in which reference TRBV11-1 and TRBJ2-1 provide the parts outside the CDR3, is EAEVAQSPRYKITEKSQAVAFWCDPISGHATLYWYRQILGQGPELLVQFQDESVVDDSQLPKDRFSAERLKGVDSTLKIQPAELGDSAMYLCASSVDGTRNNEQFFGPGTRLTVL.

The chain employs TRBV19 and TRBJ1-5, with D possibly TRBD1 on 5 matching bases. This CDR3 contains 13 residues. CDR1 is LNHDA, CDR2 SQIVND, per germline (reference sequence). V lost 5 bases and J 7 bases, leaving 12 bases between the germline ends. The CDR3 region has the DNA TGTGCCAGTAGTGGTCAGGGTTGGCAGCCCCAGCATTTT. It specifies CASSGQGWQPQHF.

This clone was detected only a few times. The V call is TRBV5-1, the J call TRBJ1-5; D call uncertain. The V gene's germline CDR1 is SGHRS and CDR2 YFSETQ. V was pared by 10 bases and J by 3 bases, with 14 bases between. The CDR3 is made up of 13 amino acids. CDR3 coding DNA: TGCGCCTTCAAAAGGGCTGACAATCAGCCCCAGCATTTT. Translated, it gives CAFKRADNQPQHF.

The sample holds a few counts of this clone. This sequence joins TRBV2 and TRBJ2-7; no reliable D call. Deletions cut 6 bases from V and 0 bases from J, with 9 bases between. The length of the CDR3 is 13 residues. Germline V gene data show CDR1 as SNHLY and CDR2 as FYNNEI. The CDR3 loop reads CASSGVFSYEQYF. In nucleotides, the CDR3 is TGTGCCAGCAGCGGTGTCTTCTCCTACGAGCAGTACTTC.

The chain couples TRBV7-8 to TRBJ1-5; no clear D gene. V was trimmed by 4 bases and J by 7 bases, leaving 14 bases between them. The germline gives CDR1 SGHVS, CDR2 FQNEAQ. This CDR3 is built from 14 residues. The CDR3 DNA follows: TGTGCCAGCAGCTCCACTCCCCCTGGACAGCCCCAGCATTTT. This translates into CASSSTPPGQPQHF.

The CDR3 DNA reads as TGCGCCAGCAGTCGGGACAGCTACGAGCAGTACTTC. Its protein product is CASSRDSYEQYF. The chain is built from TRBV5-1 and TRBJ2-7; TRBD1 matches 7 bases. The trim removed 5 bases at V and 3 bases at J, leaving 2 bases unmatched. CDR1 and CDR2 (germline): SGHRS, YFSETQ. The CDR3 runs to 12 residues.

The rearrangement uses TRBV11-2 and TRBJ2-5; possible D gene TRBD2, 5 bases. Germline CDR1 and CDR2: SGHAT and FQNNGV. The CDR3 is 13 residues long. Trimming removed 4 bases from V and 4 bases from J, with 10 bases in between. This CDR3 is CASSSGFLETQYF. The CDR3 DNA is TGTGCCAGCAGCTCGGGGTTTTTAGAGACCCAGTACTTC.

In its sample, this clone was seen many times. V is TRBV7-6 and J is TRBJ1-4; D ambiguous. V lost 5 bases to trimming and J lost 4 bases, with 11 bases between them. CDR1 is SGHVS, CDR2 FNYEAQ, per germline. CDR3 length equals 14 residues. The DNA for the CDR3 is TGTGCCAGCAGCAGTCGGGCTGTTAATGAAAAACTGTTTTTT. Protein sequence: CASSSRAVNEKLFF.

This chain connects TRBV10-3 to TRBJ2-2, with TRBD2 matching 15 bases. The CDR3 sequence is 18 residues long. Losses at the gene ends were 11 bases for V and 2 bases for J; bases not matched to a gene: 12. Germline V gene data show CDR1 as ENHRY and CDR2 as SYGVKD. The CDR3 DNA is TGTGCCTCCTCGCGGGGACTAGCGGGGGGCCGCAACACCGGGGAGCTGTTTTTT. Translating it yields CASSRGLAGGRNTGELFF.

CDR3 nucleotide sequence: TGTGCCTGGAGTGTGGAACTGCTAAATTCACCCCTCCACTTT. It encodes CAWSVELLNSPLHF. This rearrangement joins TRBV30 to TRBJ1-6; D gene ambiguous. CDR1 is GTSNPN, CDR2 SVGIG, per germline (reference sequence). V was shortened by 0 bases and J by 7 bases, with 10 bases between the two germline ends. This CDR3 has 14 residues.

This clone was observed a handful of times. The V call is TRBV5-1, the J call TRBJ1-3; TRBD1 might be the D (6 bases). CDR3 length: 14 amino acids. V was trimmed by 4 bases and J by 2 bases, leaving 10 bases between them. Germline CDR1 and CDR2: SGHRS and YFSETQ. The CDR3 bases are TGCGCCAGCAGCGGCGGGACACCTGGAAACACCATATATTTT. As protein: CASSGGTPGNTIYF.

This sequence joins TRBV29-1 and TRBJ1-2; 8 bases map to TRBD1. This CDR3 is built from 11 residues. Germline V lookup: CDR1 SQVTM, CDR2 ANQGSEA. J was trimmed by 8 bases and V by 7 bases; bases with no gene match: 6. DNA for the CDR3: TGCAGCGCGGACAGGGATGAGGGCTACACCTTC. Translated: CSADRDEGYTF.

The chain joins TRBV15 to TRBJ2-7; D is perhaps TRBD1 (5 bases). Germline V CDR1 and CDR2: LNHNV, YYDKDF (reference sequence). The CDR3 contains 18 residues. Between the trimmed V and J ends, which lost 0 bases and 2 bases, there was a span of 20 bases. The CDR3 coding sequence is TGTGCCACCAGCAGAGACCGTCAGGGCCAGTACCTCGCCTACGAGCAGTACTTC. Translating gives CATSRDRQGQYLAYEQYF.